The sequence of this T cell receptor beta chain was determined in a study of blood T cell repertoires in COVID-19. Across the whole study: The study drew acute and convalescent COVID-19 samples from the United States, Italy and Spain. Sample material is recorded as cDNA or gDNA derived from T cells, B-cell-depleted T cells, or PBMCs.

The cohort comprised adults aged 18 to 89 years residing in under 30 US areas. The CDR3 is 14 residues long. V was cut by 1 base and J by 7 bases, with 11 bases left in between. Germline V gene data show CDR1 as SEHNR and CDR2 as FQNEAQ (reference sequence). Study processing details: Amplified reference gene primers provided the basis for estimating nucleated cell counts. Measured with immunoSEQ multiplex PCR; TCRdb has only the in-frame clones, and not every one. V and J calls and clone size come straight from that table; D and trimming were deduced from the DNA. Here the sample spans around 180,000 clones, approximately 73% being singletons.

The source is a woman aged 50 to 60 with acute COVID-19. The specimen sequenced was PBMCs or T cells enriched from blood (not recorded which). V usage is TRBV7-9 and J usage is TRBJ1-5, with D uncertain. As DNA, the CDR3 is TGTGCCAGCAGCTTAGAGGCCATCGGGCAGCCCCAGCATTTT. Translated: CASSLEAIGQPQHF.